This entry lists 8 T cell receptor beta chains sequenced from one sample in a study of identical twins. TCRdb re-derived calls from the 5' RACE reads in MiXCR, one entry per CDR3 protein. The sample has about 240,000 distinct CDR3 sequences, around 7.6% seen once; the top ten hold 5% to 6%. The same sample was also studied in work on yellow fever vaccine responses in identical twins.

What was sequenced was CD8+ T cells sorted from blood. The receptors here all came from a woman aged 18-30 years in good health.

This sequence joins TRBV7-8 and TRBJ2-3, with 8 nucleotides matching TRBD2. Germline V CDR1 and CDR2: SGHVS, FQNEAQ. Trimming removed 5 bases from V and 0 bases from J; junction bases left unmatched: 7. This CDR3 has 16 residues. The CDR3 loop reads CASSGRGGTSTDTQYF. In DNA form, the CDR3 reads TGTGCCAGCAGCGGGCGCGGGGGGACAAGCACAGATACGCAGTATTTT.

The table lists this clonotype with a few counts. The V and J genes are TRBV28 and TRBJ1-1, with D possibly matching TRBD1 (5 bases). Germline values: CDR1 MDHEN, CDR2 SYDVKM. V lost 6 bases, J lost 12 bases, and 17 bases lay in between. There are 12 residues in the CDR3. The CDR3 coding sequence is TGTGCCAGCAGCCCCGGTAGCCAGGGAACTTTCTTT. It yields the protein CASSPGSQGTFF.

This chain uses TRBV5-5 with TRBJ2-4, with 7 bases aligning to TRBD1. Trimming cost V 4 bases and J 2 bases; bases outside gene matches: 15. CDR3 length: 18 amino acids. Per germline, CDR1 SGHKS and CDR2 YYEKEE (reference sequence). As DNA, the CDR3 is TGTGCCAGCAGCACGGAGAGGGGGCTCAGGGGACCCAAAAACATTCAGTACTTC. It encodes CASSTERGLRGPKNIQYF.

This clonotype was observed a handful of times. The chain joins TRBV11-2 to TRBJ1-1; 10 nucleotides match TRBD1. The V gene's germline CDR1 is SGHAT and CDR2 FQNNGV. V was pared by 5 bases and J by 7 bases, with 7 bases of the junction left unmatched. CDR3 length: 14 amino acids. The CDR3 region has the DNA TGTGCCAGCAGCACGGGGACAGGGGCTCTTGAAGCTTTCTTT. This codes for CASSTGTGALEAFF.

There are many counts of this clonotype. The rearrangement uses TRBV20-1 and TRBJ2-1; the D is unclear. This CDR3 has 15 residues. Germline V lookup: CDR1 DFQATT, CDR2 SNEGSKA (reference sequence). V lost 0 bases and J lost 0, with 9 bases in between. The CDR3 loop reads CSARDGWSSYNEQFF. DNA for the CDR3: TGCAGTGCTAGAGATGGCTGGAGCTCCTACAATGAGCAGTTCTTC.

This clonotype came up a few times. This chain links TRBV27 with TRBJ2-5, with 10 bases matching TRBD1. Germline assignment: CDR1 MNHEY and CDR2 SMNVEV (reference sequence). The CDR3 has 17 residues. Unmatched junction bases numbered 11, after V lost 2 bases and J lost 5 bases. The CDR3 DNA is TGTGCCAGCAGTTTACGGGGGACAGGGGTACTTGAGGAGACCCAGTACTTC. It encodes CASSLRGTGVLEETQYF.

This clonotype has a count of ten or more. The chain is built from TRBV5-5 and TRBJ2-7; D gene ambiguous. This CDR3 comprises 14 residues. Per germline, CDR1 SGHKS and CDR2 YYEKEE (reference sequence). Trimming took off 0 bases at V and 0 bases at J, with 7 bases between the two ends. The DNA of the CDR3 is TGTGCCAGCAGCTTGGAACCCGGCTCCTACGAGCAGTACTTC. Translating it yields CASSLEPGSYEQYF.

The V and J genes are TRBV14 and TRBJ2-7; 7 bases match TRBD1. The germline gives CDR1 SGHDN, CDR2 FVKESK. The CDR3 is 15 residues long. After removal of 4 bases from V and 2 bases from J, the junction contained 8 bases not matched to a gene. The chain's CDR3 is CASSLETGVAYEQYF. CDR3 nucleotides: TGTGCCAGCAGCCTTGAAACAGGGGTCGCCTACGAGCAGTACTTC.